This T cell receptor (beta chain) was identified in a study of cytomegalovirus exposure and HLA in healthy donors (dated by TCRdb to 2016 to 2017). The study in broad terms: According to an earlier analysis of 587 of the donors, about 190 million T cells yielded roughly 100 million unique TCR beta sequences and 276 Gb of sequence data. About 300 gigabases of sequencing data and roughly 90 million unique TCR sequences were included in an early release covering about 620 HLA-typed donors. Of the roughly 400 genotyped donors, over 65% fell in the genetic ancestry cluster associated with self-reported Caucasian donors. The aim of the study was to test whether cataloging public T cell receptors could identify signatures of past pathogen exposure. The T cell repertoires of 666 subjects were profiled by immunosequencing and related to cytomegalovirus serostatus. A separate validation cohort of 100 to 150 different subjects was used in addition to the 666-subject first cohort. To predict cytomegalovirus infection status, the study brought together high-throughput TCR immunosequencing, statistical association of individual TCRs with disease status, and machine learning. In a later analysis, previously published TCR beta repertoires from hundreds of donors were re-analyzed and high-resolution HLA genotyping was added so that TCR occurrence patterns could be studied. The later analysis used no new phenotypic data to find candidate immune exposures, relying instead on TCR beta sequences and their occurrence across donors. To decide whether each TCR beta V gene segment behaved as functional or pseudogenic, an earlier analysis of several hundred of the donors relied on high-throughput TCR beta sequencing. Donor age, sex, ethnicity and CMV serostatus were collected together with the repertoire data. A later genetic analysis took genome-wide SNP genotypes for about 55% of the 666 donors and used that subset as a discovery cohort. All discovery cohort repertoires had been generated using a single sequencing platform. Both class I and class II loci were covered by HLA typing, at four-digit resolution. Typing coverage varied by locus: roughly 620-630 donors for A, B, C, DRB1 and DQB1; under 550 for DQA1; approximately 610 for DPA1; around 450 for DPB1. Four to six DR-DQ haplotypes were handled as single units for association and clustering, since linkage in the cohort was strong. On average, roughly 250,000 unique TCR beta nucleotide sequences were sequenced per donor among a few hundred genotyped donors of the cohort, with 15% to 20% of those sequences being non-productive.

Receptors were amplified or captured by the immunoSEQ multiplex PCR assay. For the multiplex PCR, a mixture combining 60 forward primers for TCR Vbeta segments and 13 reverse primers for TCR Jbeta segments was used. Amplification of the CDR3 region of rearranged TCR beta genes was performed with a multiplex PCR assay on genomic DNA. The Illumina HiSeq System was used to sequence the amplified TCR beta libraries as 87-base-pair reads. As for the original processing: A later analysis tallied some 79 million unique TCR beta chains across the approximately 670 repertoires, and around 10 million of those chains were shared by two or more donors. To remove PCR and sequencing errors, raw reads were error-corrected and collapsed into unique sequences using a nearest-neighbor algorithm that merged closely related sequences. Alignment of CDR3 sequences to IMGT reference sequences was used to assign V, D and J gene segments. For a sequence to be retained, at least a six-nucleotide match to both a V gene segment and a J gene segment was required. A rearrangement was called productive if the CDR3 had no stop codons and remained in frame with V and J, and every other rearrangement was called non-productive. CDR3 was defined by IMGT convention, running from the second conserved V-encoded cysteine to the conserved J-encoded phenylalanine. The earlier analysis of a few hundred of the donors excluded sequences that lacked an unambiguous match to a single V gene segment. In an earlier analysis of 587 of the donors, a V segment was called functional when productive rearrangements were above 56.7%, and segregating when the standard deviation between donors exceeded 5%. A statistical classification framework was built to diagnose cytomegalovirus status from the catalog of TCR beta chain sequences. A later analysis assigned V and J genes by comparing TCR nucleotide sequences with IMGT/GENE-DB human TR gene sequences. In a later analysis, CDR3 sequences and most-parsimonious VDJ recombination scenarios were assigned using the TCRdist pipeline. A later analysis defined each TCR beta chain by its CDR3 amino acid sequence plus V-gene family, and excluded reads lacking a unique V-gene family. To address suspected cross-contamination and a sequencing artifact, a later analysis removed roughly 640 highly shared, low-generation-probability nucleotide sequences. In a later analysis, a clonal expansion index was calculated for each public chain from normalized within-repertoire ranks of inferred template counts. In a later analysis, generation probabilities were computed with a VDJ recombination model fitted to out-of-frame rearrangements, and the resulting probabilities were checked against IGoR. Hypergeometric tests were used in a later analysis to score TCR-TCR, TCR-HLA and TCR-CMV co-occurrence, with a repertoire-size bias correction applied to the TCR pairs. A later analysis estimated false discovery rates by permuting HLA or CMV assignments 20 times. In a later analysis, co-occurring TCRs were grouped using DBSCAN, with TCRdist sequence similarity added in when clustering inside HLA-allele-positive subsets. Co-occurrence clustering excluded repertoires with fewer than 30,000 or more than 120,000 public chains, plus five with anomalous nucleotide sharing. The table was pulled from immuneACCESS by TCRdb, which kept in-frame rearrangements only. Such tables lose some clones; where checked, under half of the loss comes from unresolved V genes, and the rest has no known cause. V, J and clone size are taken as reported in that table, and D and trimming were inferred from the DNA itself. For this sample the table gives 75,000 to 100,000 clones, of which under 85% were detected only once. The ten largest account for around 3.1% of the sample.

V has 5 bases trimmed and J has 3 bases trimmed; junction bases matching no gene number 5. The CDR3, from cysteine to phenylalanine, totals 14 residues. CDR3 DNA is the only sequence kept; it has 42 bases, read in frame from the first base. Looking up the germline V gene (reference sequence) yields CDR1 GTSNPN and CDR2 SVGIG. The cohort consisted of 670 or so healthy bone marrow donors. At the time of sampling, all cohort members were nominally healthy, though unrecorded immune exposures were likely present. The donor tested CMV seropositive, placing the donor among the 310 or so seropositive members of the cohort. Every donor gave a peripheral blood sample, and the peripheral blood mononuclear cells from that sample were used for TCR beta sequencing. The Qiagen DNeasy Blood Extraction Kit was used to extract genomic DNA from the blood cell samples. Concerning this clone: Its recognized antigen is unknown. Base qualities are not at hand, and no much larger clone is one base apart.

The paper as a whole reports these results and caveats: In both the original and validation cohorts, the classifier was reported to diagnose cytomegalovirus status with high specificity and sensitivity. A further reported finding was that TCR beta sequences accurately predicted the HLA-A and HLA-B alleles for most subjects in the first cohort. Three of the identified cytomegalovirus-associated TCR beta chains were confirmed in vitro to be specific for cytomegalovirus antigens. Across donors, most TCR sequences were observed very rarely, whereas some public TCRs were present in many individuals. Because counts were too low, some 17 rarely observed V segments, including chromosome 9 orphons, were left out of the earlier analysis of over 550 of the donors. The 87-base-pair reads could not distinguish some IMGT-functional V segments, including TRBV6-2 and TRBV6-3, so those segments were excluded. In a later analysis, HLA-associated TCR beta chains were found to be more clonally expanded and to have lower generation probabilities than equally common non-associated chains. Most CMV-associated TCR beta chains appeared to be HLA-restricted in a later analysis, and the HLA associations seemed to be driven largely by CMV exposure. Sequencing depth was assumed to be roughly uniform across donors in the presence/absence analyses, though that assumption may not hold. In an earlier analysis of approximately 590 of the donors, most TCR beta V segments appeared in productive rearrangements about 90% or about 30% of the time, broadly matching IMGT annotations. Assigning TCR associations to individual alleles was difficult when HLA alleles, especially DR and DQ, strongly co-occurred. A cluster of highly shared sequence variants was judged likely to represent a technical artifact of the sequencing pipeline. According to a later genetic analysis, donors in an Asian-associated ancestry cluster had fewer N-insertions in productive TCRs than the roughly 670-donor mean. In a later analysis, the rate of TCR association differed among HLA loci, with DRB1 alleles having the most associated TCRs and HLA-C alleles having the fewest. V-gene and J-gene trimming of TCR beta chains was associated with a missense DCLRE1C variant in a later genetic analysis, and the association was replicated in an independent cohort. Linkage disequilibrium might explain the correlated functional status among segregating V segments, but an unknown experimental factor could not be ruled out. At a false discovery rate of 0.05, a later analysis linked under 20,000 TCR beta sequences to specific HLA alleles. It was suggested by the authors that the approach could potentially be generalized to other disease states and immunological phenotypes. A total of fewer than 200 TCR beta chains were listed by the study as associated with cytomegalovirus. Because HLA typing was missing for some donors at each locus, association tests included only the typed subset. A later analysis reported that several top co-occurrence clusters appeared linked to parvovirus B19, influenza, CMV and Epstein-Barr virus. This cohort had only TCR beta chains sequenced, and the lack of alpha or paired-chain data limited which features could be detected. Immune exposure information for the cohort was limited to CMV serostatus.

The chain is assembled from TRBV30 and TRBJ2-1; 9 bases in the middle match TRBD1. This receptor was identified in a female donor in good health and CMV-seropositive. Sequencing used PBMCs. CDR3 loop: CAWWGQGFYNEQFF. The DNA is TGTGCCTGGTGGGGACAGGGATTCTACAATGAGCAGTTCTTC.